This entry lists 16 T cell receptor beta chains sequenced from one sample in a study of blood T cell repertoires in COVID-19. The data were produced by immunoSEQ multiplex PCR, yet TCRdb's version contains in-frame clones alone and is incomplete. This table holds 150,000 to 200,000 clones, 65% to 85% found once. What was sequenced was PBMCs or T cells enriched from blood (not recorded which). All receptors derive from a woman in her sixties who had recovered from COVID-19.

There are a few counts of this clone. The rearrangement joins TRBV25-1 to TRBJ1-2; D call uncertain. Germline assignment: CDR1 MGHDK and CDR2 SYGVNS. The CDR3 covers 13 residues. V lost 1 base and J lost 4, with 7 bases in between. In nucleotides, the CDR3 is TGTGCCAGCAGTGAATCGTCCTTCTATGGCTACACCTTC. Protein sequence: CASSESSFYGYTF.

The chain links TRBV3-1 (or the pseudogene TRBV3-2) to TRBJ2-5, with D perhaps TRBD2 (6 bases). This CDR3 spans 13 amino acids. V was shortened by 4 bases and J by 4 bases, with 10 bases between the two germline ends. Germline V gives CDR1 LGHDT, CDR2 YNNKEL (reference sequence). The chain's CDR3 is CASSRTSPETQYF. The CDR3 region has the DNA TGTGCCAGCAGCCGTACTAGCCCAGAGACCCAGTACTTC.

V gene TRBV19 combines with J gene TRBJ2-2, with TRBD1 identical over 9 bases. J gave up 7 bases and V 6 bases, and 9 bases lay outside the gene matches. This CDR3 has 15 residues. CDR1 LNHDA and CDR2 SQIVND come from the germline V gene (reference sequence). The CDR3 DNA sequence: TGTGCCAGTAGGGCACAGGGGGCCCCGGGCGGGGAGCTGTTTTTT. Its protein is CASRAQGAPGGELFF.

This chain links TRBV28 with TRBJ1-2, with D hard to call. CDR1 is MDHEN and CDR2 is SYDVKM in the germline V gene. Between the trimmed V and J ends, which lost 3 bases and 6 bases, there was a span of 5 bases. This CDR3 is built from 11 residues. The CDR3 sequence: CASSFFNGYTF. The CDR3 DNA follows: TGTGCCAGCAGTTTTTTTAATGGCTACACCTTC.

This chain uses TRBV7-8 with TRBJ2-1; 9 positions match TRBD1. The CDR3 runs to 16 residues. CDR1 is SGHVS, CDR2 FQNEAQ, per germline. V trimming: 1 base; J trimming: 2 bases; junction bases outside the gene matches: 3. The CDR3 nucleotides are TGTGCCAGCAGCTTAGGGGGACAGGGCCCCTACAATGAGCAGTTCTTC. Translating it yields CASSLGGQGPYNEQFF.

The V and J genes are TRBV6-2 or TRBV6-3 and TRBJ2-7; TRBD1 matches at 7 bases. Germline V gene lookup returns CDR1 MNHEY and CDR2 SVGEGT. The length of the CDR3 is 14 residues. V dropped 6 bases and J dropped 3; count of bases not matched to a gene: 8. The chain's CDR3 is CASSRQGANYEQYF. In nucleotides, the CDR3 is TGTGCCAGCAGCAGACAGGGCGCTAACTACGAGCAGTACTTC.

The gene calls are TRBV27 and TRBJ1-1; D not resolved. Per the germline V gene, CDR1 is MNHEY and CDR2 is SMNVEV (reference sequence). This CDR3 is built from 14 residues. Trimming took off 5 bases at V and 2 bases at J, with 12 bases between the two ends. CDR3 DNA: TGTGCCAGCAGTAGCGGGCCGAGCAACACTGAAGCTTTCTTT. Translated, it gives CASSSGPSNTEAFF.

In DNA form, the CDR3 reads TGTGCCAGCAGCCAAGGGGACAGGTCTATTCCGATCTATGGCTACACCTTC. Protein sequence: CASSQGDRSIPIYGYTF. The V call is TRBV14, the J call TRBJ1-2; 8 bases map to TRBD1. Germline CDR1 SGHDN, CDR2 FVKESK. V gave up 1 base and J gave up 4 bases; unmatched junction bases: 11. CDR3 size: 17 residues.

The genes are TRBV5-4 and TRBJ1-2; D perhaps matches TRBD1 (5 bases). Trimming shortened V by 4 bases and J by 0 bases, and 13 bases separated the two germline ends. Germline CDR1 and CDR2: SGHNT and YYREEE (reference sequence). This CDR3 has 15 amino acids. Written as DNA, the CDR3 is TGTGCCAGCAGCCGTGACAGCATGACTAACTATGGCTACACCTTC. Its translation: CASSRDSMTNYGYTF.

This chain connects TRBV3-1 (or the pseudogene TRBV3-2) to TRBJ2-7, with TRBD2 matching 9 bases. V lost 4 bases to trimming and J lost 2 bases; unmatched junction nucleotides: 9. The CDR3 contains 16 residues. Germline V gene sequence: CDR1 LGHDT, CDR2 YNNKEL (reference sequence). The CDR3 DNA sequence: TGTGCCAGCAGCCGATTAACTAGCGGGCCAGCCTACGAGCAGTACTTC. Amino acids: CASSRLTSGPAYEQYF.

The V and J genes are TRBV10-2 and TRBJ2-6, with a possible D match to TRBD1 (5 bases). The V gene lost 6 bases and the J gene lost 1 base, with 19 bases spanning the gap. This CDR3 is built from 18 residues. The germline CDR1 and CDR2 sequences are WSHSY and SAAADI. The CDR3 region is CASSSSPTGQSGANVLTF. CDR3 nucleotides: TGCGCCAGCAGCTCCTCGCCTACAGGTCAATCTGGGGCCAACGTCCTGACTTTC.

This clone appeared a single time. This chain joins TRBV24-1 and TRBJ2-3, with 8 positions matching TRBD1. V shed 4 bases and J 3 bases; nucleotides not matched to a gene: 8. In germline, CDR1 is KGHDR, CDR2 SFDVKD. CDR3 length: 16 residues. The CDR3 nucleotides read TGTGCCACCAGTGAAAGGACAGGGCTGTGGACAGATACGCAGTATTTT. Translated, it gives CATSERTGLWTDTQYF.

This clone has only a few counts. As DNA, the CDR3 is TGCAGTGCTAGTCCTCCGGGACTTCGCACAGATACGCAGTATTTT. This gives the protein CSASPPGLRTDTQYF. The J gene is TRBJ2-3, the V gene TRBV20-1; TRBD2 is a possible D gene (6 bases). Deletions cut 3 bases from V and 1 base from J, with 14 bases between. Germline values: CDR1 DFQATT, CDR2 SNEGSKA (reference sequence). The CDR3 contains 15 residues.

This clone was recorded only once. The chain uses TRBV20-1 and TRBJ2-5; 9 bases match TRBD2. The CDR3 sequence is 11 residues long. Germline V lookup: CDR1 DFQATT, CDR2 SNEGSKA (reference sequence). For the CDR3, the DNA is TGCCTAGCGGGGCCCGGGGAGACCCAGTACTTC. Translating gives CLAGPGETQYF.

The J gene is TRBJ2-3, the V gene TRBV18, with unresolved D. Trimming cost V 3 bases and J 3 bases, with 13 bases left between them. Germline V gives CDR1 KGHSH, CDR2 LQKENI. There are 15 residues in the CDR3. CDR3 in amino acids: CASSPNIDSTDTQYF. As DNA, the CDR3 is TGTGCCAGCTCACCTAATATCGACTCGACAGATACGCAGTATTTT.

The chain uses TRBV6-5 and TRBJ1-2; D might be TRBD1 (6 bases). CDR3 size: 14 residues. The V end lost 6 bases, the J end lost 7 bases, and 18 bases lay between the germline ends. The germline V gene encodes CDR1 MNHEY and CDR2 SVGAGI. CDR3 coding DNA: TGTGCCAGCAGCGCCTCCGGGGGGCGCGGTGGCTACACCTTC. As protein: CASSASGGRGGYTF.